Each of the 13 T cell receptor beta chains below was sequenced from the same sample in a study of shared clonotypes between healthy human individuals (TCRdb year 2020). Receptors were amplified or captured by the immunoSEQ multiplex PCR assay. TCRdb re-hosts the immuneACCESS table, in-frame sequences only. Its copies lack some clones; in the studies checked, an unresolved V gene accounts for under half of them, and the cause for the rest is not known. The sample yields about 800,000 clones; roughly 96% were counted once. The top ten hold around 0.25% of the sample. For the CD8 naive samples, CD45RO-negative cells were positively selected for CCR7, yielding a CD45RA+CCR7+ population from which TemRA cells were excluded. Sequenced sample: naive CD8+ T cells sorted from blood. The cell subset or site label, as the study defines it: CD45RA+CCR7+. The receptors shown here come from a man in his thirties or forties in good health.

The rearrangement joins TRBV4-3 to TRBJ2-3; tentatively, D is TRBD1 (6 bases). There are 17 residues in the CDR3. Germline V gives CDR1 LGHNA, CDR2 YSLEER. V was cut by 0 bases and J by 0 bases, with 13 bases left in between. CDR3 in amino acids: CASSQENRDMSTDTQYF. CDR3 coding DNA: TGCGCCAGCAGCCAAGAGAACAGGGATATGAGCACAGATACGCAGTATTTT.

This chain connects TRBV27 to TRBJ2-5; D possibly matches TRBD1 or TRBD2 (5 bases each). CDR3 length: 18 amino acids. V shed 5 bases and J shed 5 bases, with 27 bases lying between them. Germline CDR1 MNHEY, CDR2 SMNVEV (reference sequence). CDR3 amino acids: CASSPSIARGYLVETQYF. The DNA of the CDR3 is TGTGCCAGCAGTCCCTCGATCGCCCGGGGCTATTTAGTGGAGACCCAGTACTTC.

The chain combines TRBV29-1 with TRBJ1-1; 7 positions agree with TRBD1. Germline V gene sequence: CDR1 SQVTM, CDR2 ANQGSEA. The trim removed 6 bases at V and 0 bases at J, leaving 4 bases unmatched. The CDR3 sequence is 13 residues long. The CDR3 DNA sequence: TGCAGCGTGAGGGACAGCATGAACACTGAAGCTTTCTTT. Its protein product is CSVRDSMNTEAFF.

The chain links TRBV6-1 to TRBJ2-5, with 10 bases identical to TRBD2. Germline assignment: CDR1 MNHNS and CDR2 SASEGT. Losses at the gene ends were 3 bases for V and 5 bases for J; bases not matched to a gene: 6. This CDR3 has 15 residues. Written as DNA, the CDR3 is TGTGCCAGCAGTGACCAGCGGGAGGGCCGGGAGACCCAGTACTTC. It is translated as CASSDQREGRETQYF.

The chain carries TRBV7-9 and TRBJ1-4; TRBD1 might be the D (5 bases). Per germline, CDR1 SEHNR and CDR2 FQNEAQ (reference sequence). The CDR3 contains 14 residues. The V end lost 8 bases, the J end lost 8 bases, and 18 bases lay between the germline ends. The CDR3 here is CASSPSGRQEKLFF. For the CDR3, the DNA is TGTGCCAGCTCCCCTTCGGGGCGGCAGGAAAAACTGTTTTTT.

The chain couples TRBV2 to TRBJ2-7; D ambiguous. V lost 2 bases to trimming and J lost 1 base, with 15 bases between them. The CDR3 extends over 16 amino acids. Per germline, CDR1 SNHLY and CDR2 FYNNEI. CDR3 region: CASSEPPESYSYEQYF. CDR3 sequence (DNA): TGTGCCAGCAGTGAACCCCCGGAATCTTATTCCTACGAGCAGTACTTC.

This chain joins TRBV7-9 and TRBJ2-1; D not certain. V was clipped by 7 bases and J by 5 bases, with 12 bases between them. Germline V gene sequence: CDR1 SEHNR, CDR2 FQNEAQ (reference sequence). The CDR3 has 13 amino acids. CDR3 in amino acids: CASIQTSNNEQFF. DNA of the CDR3: TGTGCCAGCATCCAGACTTCAAACAATGAGCAGTTCTTC.

This clone was counted once. J is TRBJ2-3 and V is TRBV21-1; TRBD1, as called in the table, went unchecked against the DNA. TRBV21-1 represents a pseudogene. This CDR3 contains 15 residues. As DNA, the CDR3 is TGTGCCAGCAGCACCCGACAGGGGGCGGGAGATACGCAGTATTTT. Amino acids: CASSTRQGAGDTQYF.

The rearrangement links TRBV5-1 to TRBJ1-3; D is perhaps TRBD1 (5 bases). The CDR3 extends over 13 amino acids. Trimming took 8 bases from V and 2 from J, leaving 11 bases between them. Germline CDR1 is SGHRS and CDR2 is YFSETQ. The CDR3 protein is CASTGTPGNTIYF. CDR3 nucleotide sequence: TGCGCCAGTACCGGGACCCCTGGAAACACCATATATTTT.

V usage is TRBV13 and J usage is TRBJ1-2; possible D gene TRBD1, 6 bases. This CDR3 has 13 residues. In germline, CDR1 is PRHDT, CDR2 FYEKMQ (reference sequence). The V gene lost 5 bases and the J gene lost 6 bases, with 13 bases spanning the gap. CDR3 DNA sequence: TGTGCCAGCAGCAACGACAGGTGGGATGGCTACACCTTC. Protein product: CASSNDRWDGYTF.

V usage is TRBV7-9 and J usage is TRBJ2-1, with D unresolved. There are 12 residues in the CDR3. The germline gives CDR1 SEHNR, CDR2 FQNEAQ (reference sequence). Deletions cut 4 bases from V and 6 bases from J, with 7 bases between. CDR3 bases: TGTGCCAGCAGCTCGCCTCCCAATGAGCAGTTCTTC. It codes for CASSSPPNEQFF.

This chain links TRBV11-2 with TRBJ2-1, with TRBD2 identical over 9 bases. The CDR3 covers 16 residues. With V trimmed by 1 base and J by 8 bases, 9 bases remained unmatched. From germline, CDR1 is SGHAT and CDR2 FQNNGV. CDR3 loop: CASSLGGREGLDEQFF. CDR3 in DNA: TGTGCCAGCAGCTTAGGCGGGCGGGAGGGCCTCGATGAGCAGTTCTTC.

The chain has TRBV13 and TRBJ2-1, with 9 bases that match TRBD2. The ends lost 4 bases at V and 2 bases at J; junction bases unmatched: 6. The germline V gene has CDR1 PRHDT and CDR2 FYEKMQ (reference sequence). This CDR3 region has 16 residues. The CDR3 sequence: CASSSPSSGAYNEQFF. The CDR3 DNA follows: TGTGCCAGCAGCTCCCCTTCTAGCGGGGCCTACAATGAGCAGTTCTTC. The variable domain in full, with the rest retrieved from reference TRBV13 and TRBJ2-1, is AAGVIQSPRHLIKEKRETATLKCYPIPRHDTVYWYQQGPGQDPQFLISFYEKMQSDKGSIPDRFSAQQFSDYHSELNMSSLELGDSALYFCASSSPSSGAYNEQFFGPGTRLTVL.